This T cell receptor (beta chain) appears in the sequencing data of a study of breast tumors, draining lymph nodes, adjacent tissues. Overall study findings and caveats: Tumors had less TCR diversity than lymph nodes, more than nontumor tissue.

The CDR3 loop spans 12 amino acids. V lost 5 bases to trimming and J lost 3 bases, with 7 bases between them. Germline V lookup: CDR1 LNHNV, CDR2 YYDKDF (reference sequence). The lymph nodes were axillary draining lymph nodes from breast cancer patients. Comments on this clonotype: No antigen is known for it.

TCRdb re-analysed the multiplex PCR reads in MiXCR, keeping a single row per CDR3 protein. The sample includes fewer than 150,000 distinct CDR3 sequences, around 21% of them seen just once. The chain couples TRBV15 to TRBJ1-1; D is unclear. Material: axillary lymph node tissue. The sequence was collected from a female donor with breast cancer. Some clones in this sample may be carry-over from other donors' samples. CDR3 sequence (DNA): TGTGCCACCAGCGGAACCGACACTGAAGCTTTCTTT. Amino acid sequence: CATSGTDTEAFF.